What follows is one TCR beta chain and its context. Its antigen specificity is not known. This CDR3 fails to terminate in the conserved phenylalanine or tryptophan, so it likely reflects a read error. The source of the sample is a study of cytomegalovirus exposure and HLA in healthy donors (dated by TCRdb to about 2017). Concerning the study at large: An earlier analysis of approximately 640 of the donors reported 250 to 300 Gb of sequence data and 100 million to 130 million unique TCR beta sequences from approximately 180 million T cells. Rather than drawing on any new phenotypic data, the later analysis identified candidate immune exposures from TCR beta sequences and the way those sequences occurred across donors. To study patterns of TCR occurrence, a later analysis re-analyzed previously published TCR beta repertoires from 650 to 750 donors and added high-resolution HLA genotyping. An early release that covered several hundred HLA-typed donors contained around 330 gigabases of sequencing data and around 85 million unique TCR sequences. A separate validation cohort of roughly 130 different subjects was used in addition to the 666-subject first cohort. In a later genetic analysis, genome-wide SNP genotypes for 398 of the 666 donors were used, and that subset was treated as a discovery cohort. Of the 300 to 500 genotyped donors, 70% to 90% were placed in the genetic ancestry cluster associated with self-reported Caucasian donors. Alongside the repertoire data, information on donor age, sex, ethnicity and CMV serostatus was compiled. In an earlier analysis of 587 of the donors, high-throughput TCR beta sequencing was used to judge whether each TCR beta V gene segment behaved as functional or pseudogenic. Typing coverage differed by locus: A, B, C, DRB1 and DQB1 were typed in about 629-640 donors, DQA1 in approximately 520, DPA1 in 600 to 610, and DPB1 in 450 to 490. Among some 410 genotyped donors of the cohort, an average of approximately 240,000 unique TCR beta nucleotide sequences was sequenced per donor, of which 15% to 20% were non-productive. High-throughput TCR immunosequencing, statistical association of individual TCRs with disease status, and machine learning were combined to predict cytomegalovirus infection status. The study aimed to test whether cataloging public T cell receptors could reveal signatures of past pathogen exposure. HLA typing covered class I and class II loci at four-digit resolution. The study profiled the T cell repertoires of around 700 subjects by immunosequencing and related them to cytomegalovirus serostatus. Five DR-DQ haplotypes were treated as single units for association and clustering because of strong linkage in the cohort. Every discovery cohort repertoire had been produced on one sequencing platform.

What the authors observed across the whole study: In a later analysis, HLA-associated TCR beta chains showed more clonal expansion and lower generation probabilities than non-associated chains that were equally common. In a later analysis, several top co-occurrence clusters were reported to appear linked to parvovirus B19, influenza, CMV and Epstein-Barr virus. The classifier was reported to diagnose cytomegalovirus status with high specificity and sensitivity in both the original and validation cohorts. The 87-base-pair reads could not distinguish some IMGT-functional V segments, including TRBV6-2 and TRBV6-3, so those segments were excluded. Assigning TCR associations to individual alleles was difficult when HLA alleles, especially DR and DQ, strongly co-occurred. A few of the identified cytomegalovirus-associated TCR beta chains were confirmed in vitro to be specific for cytomegalovirus antigens. For the cohort, immune exposure information was limited to CMV serostatus. A cluster of highly shared sequence variants was judged likely to represent a technical artifact of the sequencing pipeline. Most TCR sequences were observed very rarely across donors, whereas some public TCRs were present in many individuals. In a later analysis, TCR association rates were found to vary across HLA loci, with the most associated TCRs seen for DRB1 alleles and the fewest for HLA-C alleles. Linkage disequilibrium might explain the correlated functional status among segregating V segments, but an unknown experimental factor could not be excluded. Because HLA typing was missing for some donors at each locus, association tests included only the typed subset. The cohort was sequenced for TCR beta chains only, and without alpha or paired-chain data the features that could be detected were limited. Sequencing depth was assumed to be roughly uniform across donors in the presence/absence analyses, though that assumption may not hold. In a later genetic analysis, a missense DCLRE1C variant was associated with V-gene and J-gene trimming of TCR beta chains, and the association was replicated in an independent cohort. A further reported finding was that TCR beta sequences accurately predicted the HLA-A and HLA-B alleles for most subjects in the first cohort. An earlier analysis of some 560 of the donors showed that most TCR beta V segments appeared in productive rearrangements either about 87% or about 30% of the time, which broadly matched IMGT annotations. The study listed 150 to 200 TCR beta chains as associated with cytomegalovirus. Most CMV-associated TCR beta chains appeared to be HLA-restricted in a later analysis, and the HLA associations seemed to be driven largely by CMV exposure. A later genetic analysis reported fewer N-insertions in productive TCRs among donors in an Asian-associated ancestry cluster than the roughly 700-donor mean. It was suggested by the authors that the approach could potentially be generalized to other disease states and immunological phenotypes. Because counts were too low, 15 to 20 rarely observed V segments, including chromosome 9 orphons, were excluded from the earlier analysis of 587 of the donors. Specific HLA alleles were associated with about 17,000 TCR beta sequences at a false discovery rate of 0.05 in a later analysis.

The library was made by the immunoSEQ multiplex PCR assay. The multiplex PCR relied on a mix of 60 forward primers for TCR Vbeta segments and 13 reverse primers for TCR Jbeta segments. A multiplex PCR assay on genomic DNA amplified the CDR3 region of rearranged TCR beta genes. The Illumina HiSeq System was used to sequence the amplified TCR beta libraries as 87-base-pair reads. The paper's data handling went like this. A later analysis tallied roughly 80 million unique TCR beta chains across the 666 repertoires, and about 12 million of those chains were shared by two or more donors. Raw reads were error-corrected and collapsed into unique sequences by a nearest-neighbor algorithm in which closely related sequences were merged to remove PCR and sequencing errors. V, D and J gene segments were assigned by aligning CDR3 sequences to IMGT reference sequences. For a sequence to be retained, a match of at least six nucleotides to both a V gene segment and a J gene segment was required. Rearrangements were classified as productive when the CDR3 lacked stop codons and remained in frame with V and J, and all other rearrangements were classified as non-productive. Following IMGT convention, CDR3 was defined as the stretch from the second conserved V-encoded cysteine up to the conserved J-encoded phenylalanine. The earlier analysis of some 580 of the donors excluded any sequence lacking an unambiguous match to a single V gene segment. An earlier analysis of some 500 of the donors classified V segments as functional when productive rearrangements were above 56.7% and as segregating when the standard deviation between donors was above 5%. To diagnose cytomegalovirus status from the catalog of TCR beta chain sequences, a statistical classification framework was built. A later analysis assigned V and J genes by comparing TCR nucleotide sequences with IMGT/GENE-DB human TR gene sequences. Using the TCRdist pipeline, a later analysis assigned CDR3 sequences along with most-parsimonious VDJ recombination scenarios. In a later analysis, every TCR beta chain was defined by the combination of its CDR3 amino acid sequence and its V-gene family, and reads without a unique V-gene family were dropped. To address suspected cross-contamination and a sequencing artifact, a later analysis removed 592 highly shared, low-generation-probability nucleotide sequences. A later analysis calculated a clonal expansion index for each public chain from normalized within-repertoire ranks of inferred template counts. A later analysis computed generation probabilities with a VDJ recombination model fitted to out-of-frame rearrangements, and checked the results against IGoR. In a later analysis, TCR-TCR, TCR-HLA and TCR-CMV co-occurrence was scored with hypergeometric tests, and a repertoire-size bias correction was applied to TCR pairs. To estimate false discovery rates, a later analysis permuted the HLA or CMV assignments 20 times. In a later analysis, co-occurring TCRs were grouped using DBSCAN, with TCRdist sequence similarity added in when clustering inside HLA-allele-positive subsets. Co-occurrence clustering excluded repertoires with fewer than 30,000 or more than 120,000 public chains, plus five with anomalous nucleotide sharing. The table comes from immuneACCESS by way of TCRdb, which keeps in-frame sequences with V and J called. Part of the clones is missing from these tables; in studies checked, under half for an unresolved V gene and the rest for unknown reasons. V, J and clone size derive from that table, while D and trimming were established from the DNA sequence. The sample table shows 85,000 to 130,000 clones, and around 80% are seen once. Of the sample, roughly 5.4% falls within the top ten clones.

Via the germline V gene, CDR1 is MGHDK and CDR2 SYGVNS. V and J lose 3 bases and 2 bases, and a span of 10 bases separates them. The CDR3 is 14 amino acids long, termini counted. Kept here is only the CDR3 DNA, which spans 42 bases and is read in frame from base 1. In total, fewer than 750 healthy bone marrow donors made up the cohort. Cohort members were all nominally healthy when sampled, although unrecorded immune exposures were likely present. The donor tested CMV seropositive and was one of the 289 seropositive cohort members. Each donor provided a peripheral blood sample, and peripheral blood mononuclear cells were used for TCR beta sequencing. The Qiagen DNeasy Blood Extraction Kit was used to extract genomic DNA from the blood cell samples.

The sequenced sample consisted of PBMCs. The rearrangement combines TRBV25-1 with TRBJ1-1; the best D guess is TRBD1, with 5 bases matching. The receptor's source is a woman aged 18 to 35 in good health and CMV-seropositive. The CDR3 corresponds to CASSDRWGNTEAFV. At the DNA level, the sequence is TGTGCCAGCAGTGATAGGTGGGGCAACACTGAAGCTTTCGTT.